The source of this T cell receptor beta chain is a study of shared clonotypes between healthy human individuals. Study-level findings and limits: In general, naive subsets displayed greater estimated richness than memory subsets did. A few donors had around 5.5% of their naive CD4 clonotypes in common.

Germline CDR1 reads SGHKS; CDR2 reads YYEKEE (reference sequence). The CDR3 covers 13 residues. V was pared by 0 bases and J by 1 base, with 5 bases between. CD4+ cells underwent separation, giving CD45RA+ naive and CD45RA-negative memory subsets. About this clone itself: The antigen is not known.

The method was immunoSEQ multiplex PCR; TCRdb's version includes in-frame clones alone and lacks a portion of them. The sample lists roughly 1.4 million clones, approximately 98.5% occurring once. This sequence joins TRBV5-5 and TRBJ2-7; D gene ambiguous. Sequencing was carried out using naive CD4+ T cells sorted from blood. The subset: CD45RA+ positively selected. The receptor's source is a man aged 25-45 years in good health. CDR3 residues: CASSLEASYEQYF. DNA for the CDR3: TGTGCCAGCAGCTTGGAGGCGTCCTACGAGCAGTACTTC.